The entry below describes one T cell receptor beta chain. The antigen is undetermined. MiXCR, applied by TCRdb to the reads, yields one record per CDR3 protein. The repertoire has about 740,000 distinct CDR3 sequences, under 40% of them found once; the top ten carry 2.5% to 3.5%. This specimen belongs to a study of T cell repertoires in cytomegalovirus infection. For the study at large: Indications came from public TCR beta signatures; they pointed to CMV infection and to a matching HLA type. Study-wide points: Summed public TCR beta family frequency identified CMV carriers bearing the relevant HLA. HLA-C-restricted CMV clonotypes gave the most frequent clonotype in two of eight donors.

V lost 6 bases to trimming and J lost 0 bases, with 14 bases between them. CDR1 and CDR2 (germline): KGHSH, LQKENI. This CDR3 region has 15 residues. The sequenced sample consisted of PBMCs. This sequence originates from a human donor in good health (CMV status not recorded). Some clones in this sample may be carry-over from other donors' samples. This chain joins TRBV18 and TRBJ1-1; D not certain. CDR3 residues: CASSQDTKMNTEAFF. For the CDR3, the DNA is TGTGCCAGCTCTCAAGATACAAAGATGAACACTGAAGCTTTCTTT.